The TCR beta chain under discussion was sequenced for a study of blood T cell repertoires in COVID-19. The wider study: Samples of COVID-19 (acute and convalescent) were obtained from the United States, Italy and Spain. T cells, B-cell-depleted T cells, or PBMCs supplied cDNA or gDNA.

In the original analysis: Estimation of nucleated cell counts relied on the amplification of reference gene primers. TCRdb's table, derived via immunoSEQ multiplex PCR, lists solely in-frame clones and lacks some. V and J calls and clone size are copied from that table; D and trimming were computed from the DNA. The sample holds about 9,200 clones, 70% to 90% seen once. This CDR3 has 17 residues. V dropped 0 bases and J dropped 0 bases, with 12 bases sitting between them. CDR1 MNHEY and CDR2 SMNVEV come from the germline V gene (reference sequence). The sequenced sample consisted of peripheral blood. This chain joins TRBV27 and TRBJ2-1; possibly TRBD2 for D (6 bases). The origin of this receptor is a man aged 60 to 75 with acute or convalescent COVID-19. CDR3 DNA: TGTGCCAGCAGTTTATCTGGCGGGACCCACTCCTACAATGAGCAGTTCTTC. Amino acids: CASSLSGGTHSYNEQFF.